This T cell receptor (beta chain) was sequenced in a study of OX40 agonist ivuxolimab in advanced cancers. Notes on the research overall: The costimulatory receptor OX40 (CD134) was targeted by ivuxolimab, a fully human IgG2 agonistic monoclonal antibody. Intravenous ivuxolimab was administered to patients every 2 weeks at six dose levels: 0.01, 0.1, 0.3, 1.5, 3 and 10 mg/kg. The purpose of peripheral TCRbeta sequencing was to test whether ivuxolimab changed TCR sequence diversity and led to clonal T-cell expansion. Of the approximately 50 dose-escalation patients, hepatocellular carcinoma was present in around 19, melanoma in some 15, renal cell carcinoma in 9 and head and neck cancer in 9. A male proportion of 82.7% and a mean age of approximately 61 years, ranging from 23 to 79, were recorded for the dose-escalation cohort. The paper covers the monotherapy dose-escalation part of the phase I ivuxolimab trial, which included N ≈ 54 patients. Three dose-escalation patients achieved partial responses, one with hepatocellular carcinoma and two with cutaneous melanoma. Prior anti-PD-1, anti-PD-L1 or anti-CTLA-4 therapy was permitted, and about 40% of dose-escalation patients had received checkpoint inhibitors.

Results the study describes overall, beyond this receptor: Clonal expansion of both CD4+ and CD8+ blood T cells was observed from baseline to week 6 at doses 0.1 to 3.0 mg/kg. After ivuxolimab, more expanded clones were found on average in CD8+ T cells than in CD4+ T cells. In partial responders in the 0.1-3.0 mg/kg groups, normalized peripheral clonal expansion was found to be among the lowest, especially among CD8+ T cells. Antigen specificity was not determined for the clonally expanded peripheral T cells. Low levels of normalized T-cell clonal expansion were also seen in some nonresponding patients.

To sequence the TCRbeta CDR3 region, genomic DNA was isolated from the sorted cells. The immunoSEQ Assay was used to sequence the TCRbeta CDR3 regions. This is the immuneACCESS table as TCRdb keeps it, with only in-frame sequences that have V and J called. A part of the clones is gone; compared with another copy, unresolved V genes explain less than half, and the rest is unexplained. The table for this sample lists about 27,000 clones; about 88% of them were counted only once. The biggest ten clones account for about 20% of the sample. A word on this clone: Its antigen target is currently unknown. Base quality data are lacking; no much larger clone is found one base away.

The trial excluded patients who had a history of autoimmune disease or were on systemic immunosuppression. Peripheral blood for TCR sequencing was drawn from every dose cohort at baseline, at cycle 4 day 1 and at cycle 7 day 1. Samples were obtained from an open-label, multicenter, first-in-human phase I dose-escalation trial of ivuxolimab. Adults with locally advanced or metastatic melanoma, renal cell, hepatocellular, or head and neck squamous cell carcinoma were enrolled in the trial. Before TCR sequencing, CD4+ T cells and CD8+ T cells were sorted from peripheral blood as separate populations. Looking up the germline V gene (reference sequence) yields CDR1 SGHKS and CDR2 YYEKEE. The CDR3 starts with the cysteine, ends with the phenylalanine, and has 14 residues. Of the read, only the CDR3 DNA is kept; its 42 bases are in frame from base 1.

This sequence was found in an adult with an advanced solid tumor such as melanoma, head and neck, liver or kidney cancer. The starting material was CD4+ or CD8+ T cells sorted from blood, obtained in a trial of the OX40 agonist ivuxolimab. The rearranged chain carries TRBV5-5 and TRBJ2-5, with 7 junctional bases fitting TRBD1. The J call is doubtful: the DNA matches TRBJ2-7 better. The bases read TGTGCCAGCAGCTTGTTAGGGGGCTGGTACGAGCAGTACTTC. Translated, it reads CASSLLGGWYEQYF.